This is a list of T cell receptor beta chains from one sample in a study of shared clonotypes between healthy human individuals. The assay was immunoSEQ multiplex PCR, and TCRdb's table has in-frame clones only and misses some. Among approximately 1.1 million clones, approximately 80% were seen once, and the ten largest hold roughly 0.56%. Sequenced sample: memory CD4+ T cells from PBMCs. The receptors come from a man between 18 and 29 years old in good health. Some clones in this sample may be carry-over from other donors' samples. Both conserved end residues are part of each CDR3. The D gene is left open where the match is weak.

J gene	D gene	V gene	CDR3 length	CDR3 protein
TRBJ1-2	TRBD1	TRBV30	13	CACLTGDMGGYTF
TRBJ2-5	TRBD1	TRBV5-1	15	CASSSGTGSPETQYF
TRBJ2-5	.	TRBV11-3	14	CASSPAENQETQYF
TRBJ2-7	.	TRBV7-2	14	CASSFRGPNYEQYF
TRBJ1-2	.	TRBV7-2	15	CASSETPGGGYGYTF
TRBJ1-5	.	TRBV21-1	17	CASSNQGEEEGNQPQHF
TRBJ2-6	.	TRBV7-3	16	CASSPLSFAGANVLTF
TRBJ1-1	.	TRBV28	14	CASSLPRWGTEAFF
TRBJ1-2	.	TRBV13	15	CASSRDRGRGYGYTF
TRBJ2-7	.	TRBV11-2	15	CASSSSRGQGNEQYF
TRBJ2-1	TRBD2	TRBV2	18	CASTNRRGSGSYYNEQFF
TRBJ2-3	TRBD2	TRBV6-1	16	CASSDPTSGSTDTQYF
TRBJ2-1	.	TRBV11-2	13	CASSLAGADEQFF
TRBJ2-1	.	TRBV6-5	12	CASSSDSNEQFF
TRBJ1-3	TRBD1	TRBV4-2	14	CASSHPGQGNTIYF
TRBJ1-2	TRBD1	TRBV27	14	CASSSTGQGHGYTF
TRBJ2-7	TRBD2	TRBV19	14	CASSLLAGGYEQYF
TRBJ2-7	TRBD1	TRBV6-5	15	CASSYVRDSAYEQYF
TRBJ2-6	TRBD1	TRBV27	18	CASSRRDRGSSGANVLTF
TRBJ1-4	.	TRBV29-1	12	CSGGDNIEKLFF
TRBJ2-3	TRBD2	TRBV7-2	16	CASSWLAGGLTDTQYF
TRBJ2-7	.	TRBV2	12	CASSVERYEQYF